The 21 T cell receptor beta chains below all came from one sample that was sequenced in a study of CD4 and CD8 cells across lung adenocarcinoma regions. MiXCR, applied by TCRdb to the PCR reads, yields one record per CDR3 protein. The table shows approximately 11,000 distinct CDR3 sequences, with 59% occurring only once. Specimen: CD8+ T cells from the margin of a lung tumor. These receptors all stem from a male donor with lung adenocarcinoma. The CD4 and CD8 labels of this study may be unreliable.

For this clonotype: Mismatch with germline at one junction end may stem from a read error. V usage is TRBV6-9 and J usage is TRBJ2-4, with a weak D call TRBD2 (6 bases). The CDR3 consists of 17 residues. Germline CDR1 reads MNHGY; CDR2 reads SVAAGI. The CDR3 bases are TGTGCCAGCAGTTTCATCCATCTGCGGGAAATCACAGATATGCAGTATTTC. This translates into CASSFIHLREITDMQYF.

This clonotype was seen more than once but under ten times. The germline gene is not matched at one end of the junction; a read error may be the cause. The J gene is TRBJ2-2, the V gene TRBV23-1, with TRBD2 as a possible D gene (6 bases). TRBV23-1 is labeled an ORF, and its function is uncertain. The CDR3 spans 15 residues. Here the CDR3 DNA reads TGCGCCAGCAGTCATGCTGGAGGGAACTCCGGGGAGCTGTTTTTT. As protein: CASSHAGGNSGELFF.

The chain combines TRBV10-1 with TRBJ2-1; TRBD2 might be the D (6 bases). The J call may be wrong; the DNA end is better matched by TRBJ2-5. Germline V gives CDR1 WNHNN, CDR2 SYGVQD (reference sequence). There are 10 residues in the CDR3. CDR3 amino acids: CASGGKTQYF. The CDR3 DNA reads TGCGCCAGCGGAGGGAAGACCCAGTACTTC.

In regard to this clonotype: One end of the junction fails to match germline, which may point to a read error. The chain links TRBV6-1 to TRBJ2-3; D not certain. CDR1 is MNHNS and CDR2 is SASEGT in the germline V gene. The CDR3 contains 15 residues. CDR3 sequence (DNA): TGTGCCAGGGCCCTAAGGGCTGTGAGCACAGATGCGCAGTATTTT. Translation: CARALRAVSTDAQYF.

The rearrangement links TRBV6-1 to TRBJ2-5; D remains unclear. The CDR3 length is 13 residues. Germline CDR1 reads MNHNS; CDR2 reads SASEGT. V lost 5 bases and J lost 4, with 11 bases in between. The CDR3 here is CASSPPFSETQYF. The CDR3 region has the DNA TGTGCCAGCAGTCCCCCCTTCTCAGAGACCCAGTACTTC.

The chain has TRBV15 and TRBJ2-6; D not certain. CDR3 length equals 15 residues. CDR1 and CDR2 from the germline V gene are LNHNV and YYDKDF (reference sequence). V was clipped by 1 base and J by 1 base, with 5 bases between them. CDR3 residues: CATSRGGSGANVLTF. The CDR3 DNA reads as TGTGCCACCAGCAGAGGGGGATCTGGGGCCAACGTCCTGACTTTC. The variable domain in full, with the rest retrieved from reference TRBV15 and TRBJ2-6, is DAMVIQNPRYQVTQFGKPVTLSCSQTLNHNVMYWYQQKSSQAPKLLFHYYDKDFNNEADTPDNFQSRRPNTSFCFLDIRSPGLGDTAMYLCATSRGGSGANVLTFGAGSRLTVL.

This chain uses TRBV6-1 with TRBJ2-5; perhaps D is TRBD1 or TRBD2 (5 bases each). The J call is doubtful: the DNA matches TRBJ2-1 better. Germline V gene data show CDR1 as MNHNS and CDR2 as SASEGT. The CDR3 runs 13 residues. The CDR3 DNA is TGTGCCAGCAGCCAAGTGAGGGGCGGTGAGCAGTTCTTC. Translation: CASSQVRGGEQFF.

This clonotype was counted once. In DNA form, the CDR3 reads TGTGCCAGTCGACAGGGGGCGGGGGGCTACACCTTC. This sequence encodes CASRQGAGGYTF. The chain combines TRBV9 with TRBJ1-2; TRBD1 agrees at 10 bases. Germline V CDR1 and CDR2: SGDLS, YYNGEE. The CDR3 is 12 amino acids. V shed 8 bases and J 8 bases; nucleotides not matched to a gene: 6.

The chain has TRBV6-1 and TRBJ2-1, with 7 positions matching TRBD2. Germline loops: CDR1 MNHNS, CDR2 SASEGT. The CDR3 has 13 amino acids. Trimming cost V 7 bases and J 13 bases; bases outside gene matches: 13. The DNA for the CDR3 is TGTGCCAGCACACGGGAGGCCAAAGAGACCCAGTTCTTC. Its translation is CASTREAKETQFF.

The chain couples TRBV10-3 to TRBJ1-1; D is uncertain. V lost 2 bases to trimming and J lost 8 bases, with 9 bases between them. CDR1 is ENHRY and CDR2 is SYGVKD in the germline V gene. This CDR3 is 12 amino acids long. CDR3 amino acids: CAISEVPPEAFF. CDR3 bases: TGTGCCATCAGTGAGGTACCTCCAGAAGCTTTCTTT.

This clonotype has only a few counts. The DNA for the CDR3 is TGCGCCAGCAGCCTAGGGGCAGGGTATGGGACCCAGTACTTC. Translation gives CASSLGAGYGTQYF. V gene TRBV5-1 combines with J gene TRBJ2-1, with D perhaps matching TRBD1 (5 bases). The assigned J gene may be wrong: the sequence end matches TRBJ2-5 better. Germline CDR1 is SGHRS and CDR2 is YFSETQ. This CDR3 spans 14 amino acids.

The genes are TRBV30 and TRBJ2-3, with D unresolved. CDR3 size: 14 residues. Germline lookup yields CDR1 GTSNPN and CDR2 SVGIG (reference sequence). Trimming took 7 bases from V and 3 from J, leaving 17 bases between them. Here the CDR3 reads CASPLGPYTDTQYF. The CDR3 bases are TGTGCCTCCCCCCTCGGGCCTTATACAGATACGCAGTATTTT.

Notes on this clonotype: Sequence at one end of the junction differs from germline and may be a read error. J is TRBJ2-3 and V is TRBV6-1; 8 nucleotides match TRBD2. The germline V gene has CDR1 MNHNS and CDR2 SASEGT. The CDR3 is 16 residues long. The CDR3 DNA follows: TGTGTCAGCGCGGGGGGTGGGGGGAGAAACAAAGATACGCAGTATTTT. Translating gives CVSAGGGGRNKDTQYF.

The V call is TRBV6-1, the J call TRBJ2-1, with D hard to call. The CDR3 has 14 residues. Germline CDR1 reads MNHNS; CDR2 reads SASEGT. The germline V and J ends were trimmed by 6 bases and 4 bases, with 13 bases remaining between them. CDR3 bases: TGTGCCAGCAGCCCTCAGATCGGATACAATGAGCAGTTCTTC. It yields the protein CASSPQIGYNEQFF.

The chain carries TRBV20-1 and TRBJ2-4; D is perhaps TRBD1 (6 bases). CDR1 is DFQATT, CDR2 SNEGSKA, per germline (reference sequence). Trimming removed 5 bases from V and 11 bases from J, with 28 bases in between. The CDR3 has 16 amino acids. CDR3 sequence: CSAPRLGTGSANLQYF. CDR3 DNA sequence: TGCAGTGCTCCACGGCTAGGAACAGGGTCGGCTAATCTTCAGTACTTC.

This chain joins TRBV10-3 and TRBJ2-1, with D perhaps given as TRBD1 or TRBD2 (7 bases each). The V end was cut by 1 base, the J end by 13 bases, with 20 bases between. CDR1 is ENHRY and CDR2 is SYGVKD in the germline V gene. The CDR3 spans 15 residues. The CDR3 DNA reads as TGTGCCATCAGTGAGTTTCAGGACAGGCGGGAGACCCAGTTCTTC. The encoded protein is CAISEFQDRRETQFF.

This chain connects TRBV23-1 to TRBJ2-7; D unresolved. TRBV23-1 is marked as an open reading frame, function uncertain. With 5 bases removed from V and 3 bases from J, the gap between germline ends came to 20 bases. This CDR3 region has 16 residues. This CDR3 reads CASSITIGERYYEQYV. CDR3 sequence (DNA): TGCGCCAGCAGTATAACAATCGGAGAGAGATACTACGAGCAGTACGTC.

This chain connects TRBV6-1 to TRBJ2-3, with D possibly TRBD2 on 7 matching bases. The J call could be wrong; TRBJ2-7 is a better fit for the DNA end. This CDR3 comprises 16 residues. CDR1 MNHNS and CDR2 SASEGT come from the germline V gene. The CDR3 is CASGGAGGRDQDTQYF. The CDR3 bases are TGTGCCAGCGGGGGGGCCGGGGGCCGGGACCAAGATACGCAGTACTTC.

This clonotype turned up a few times. The V call is TRBV6-1, the J call TRBJ2-3; D is possibly TRBD1 or TRBD2 (6 bases each). Germline CDR1 reads MNHNS; CDR2 reads SASEGT. V lost 6 bases, J lost 9 bases, and 25 bases lay in between. CDR3 size: 16 residues. The CDR3 bases are TGTGCCAGCAGGGGAGCCGGGGCAGGGGTTCGGGAGACGCAGTATTTT. Residues: CASRGAGAGVRETQYF.

This chain joins TRBV7-2 and TRBJ2-4, with 11 positions matching TRBD2. V shed 1 base, J shed 13 bases, and the junction held 9 bases outside the gene matches. Germline V gene sequence: CDR1 SGHTA, CDR2 FQGNSA. This CDR3 is 15 amino acids long. The CDR3 sequence: CASSLVAGGNNEQYF. CDR3 nucleotides: TGTGCCAGCAGCTTAGTAGCGGGAGGGAACAATGAGCAGTACTTC.

This clonotype was picked up a small number of times. The chain joins TRBV11-1 to TRBJ2-7; D not resolved. The V gene's germline CDR1 is SGHAT and CDR2 FQDESV (reference sequence). Trimming stripped 5 bases from V and 4 bases from J, with 15 bases between. CDR3 length: 14 residues. CDR3 protein: CASSDPYWPYEQYF. The CDR3 DNA is TGTGCCAGCAGCGACCCGTACTGGCCGTACGAGCAGTACTTC.